One and the same sample provided the 12 T cell receptor beta chains below, sequenced in a study of blood T cell repertoires in COVID-19. TCRdb keeps only in-frame clones here, not all; method: immunoSEQ multiplex PCR. This sample has some 220,000 clones, with more than 80% found just once. Source material: peripheral blood. The receptors were gathered from a woman aged 30 to 39 with COVID-19, enrolled during active disease.

This clone appeared a single time. The chain couples TRBV20-1 to TRBJ2-7, with a weak D call TRBD2 (6 bases). V was trimmed by 3 bases and J by 3 bases, leaving 6 bases between them. This CDR3 comprises 11 residues. The germline V gene has CDR1 DFQATT and CDR2 SNEGSKA (reference sequence). This chain's CDR3 is CSARTSYEQYF. In DNA form, the CDR3 reads TGCAGTGCTAGGACTAGCTACGAGCAGTACTTC.

This clone was seen only once. The genes are TRBV30 and TRBJ2-2; possible D gene TRBD1, 6 bases. V shed 5 bases and J shed 5 bases, with 12 bases lying between them. The CDR3 extends over 13 amino acids. Germline CDR1 GTSNPN, CDR2 SVGIG (reference sequence). The CDR3 here is CAWDRTETGELFF. The CDR3 DNA reads as TGTGCCTGGGACAGGACAGAAACCGGGGAGCTGTTTTTT.

The J gene is TRBJ1-5, the V gene TRBV2, with 8 bases lining up with TRBD1. The V and J ends lost 4 bases and 4 bases, in that order; junction bases with no gene match: 6. This CDR3 contains 15 residues. From germline, CDR1 is SNHLY and CDR2 FYNNEI. The CDR3 is CASSVSGGRNQPQHF. The CDR3 DNA is TGTGCCAGCAGTGTGTCAGGGGGCAGGAATCAGCCCCAGCATTTT. The variable domain in full, with the rest retrieved from reference TRBV2 and TRBJ1-5, is EPEVTQTPSHQVTQMGQEVILRCVPISNHLYFYWYRQILGQKVEFLVSFYNNEISEKSEIFDDQFSVERPDGSNFTLKIRSTKLEDSAMYFCASSVSGGRNQPQHFGDGTRLSIL.

This chain joins TRBV3-1 (or the pseudogene TRBV3-2) and TRBJ2-3; 9 bases match TRBD2. Germline assignment: CDR1 LGHDT and CDR2 YNNKEL (reference sequence). This CDR3 has 16 residues. With V trimmed by 4 bases and J by 0 bases, 5 bases remained unmatched. The CDR3 DNA follows: TGTGCCAGCAGCCTAGCGGGAGCGTGGAGCACAGATACGCAGTATTTT. Amino acids: CASSLAGAWSTDTQYF.

J is TRBJ2-7 and V is TRBV7-3, with D uncertain. The V and J ends lost 5 bases and 3 bases respectively, with 5 bases between them. This CDR3 is 11 amino acids long. The germline CDR1 and CDR2 sequences are SGHTA and FQGTGA. CDR3 loop: CASSPFYEQYF. The CDR3 coding sequence is TGTGCCAGCAGCCCCTTCTACGAGCAGTACTTC.

The V and J genes are TRBV7-9 and TRBJ1-3; maybe TRBD1 (6 bases). CDR1 is SEHNR, CDR2 FQNEAQ, per germline (reference sequence). This CDR3 spans 14 amino acids. V lost 3 bases to trimming and J lost 3 bases, with 9 bases between them. This CDR3 is CASSFTGFGNTIYF. The DNA for the CDR3 is TGTGCCAGCAGCTTTACAGGGTTTGGAAACACCATATATTTT. The full variable domain, in which reference TRBV7-9 and TRBJ1-3 provide the parts outside the CDR3, is DTGVSQNPRHKITKRGQNVTFRCDPISEHNRLYWYRQTLGQGPEFLTYFQNEAQLEKSRLLSDRFSAERPKGSFSTLEIQRTEQGDSAMYLCASSFTGFGNTIYFGEGSWLTVV.

V usage is TRBV5-6 and J usage is TRBJ1-3, with D perhaps matching TRBD1 (6 bases). There are 15 residues in the CDR3. Germline V lookup: CDR1 SGHDT, CDR2 YYEEEE. The V gene lost 4 bases and the J gene lost 0 bases, with 11 bases spanning the gap. In DNA, the CDR3 is TGTGCCAGCAGCGGAAGGGACACCTCTGGAAACACCATATATTTT. This encodes CASSGRDTSGNTIYF.

The chain uses TRBV7-3 and TRBJ2-3; 9 bases line up with TRBD2. This CDR3 spans 16 amino acids. Germline assignment: CDR1 SGHTA and CDR2 FQGTGA. V was pared by 4 bases and J by 2 bases, with 7 bases of the junction left unmatched. The CDR3, as DNA: TGTGCCAGCAGCTCGATAGCGGGAGCGACCACAGATACGCAGTATTTT. It is translated as CASSSIAGATTDTQYF.

The chain combines TRBV9 with TRBJ2-1, with 7 bases fitting TRBD1. There are 16 residues in the CDR3. The germline gives CDR1 SGDLS, CDR2 YYNGEE. With 2 bases clipped from V and 4 bases from J, the junction kept 9 bases outside the gene matches. The CDR3 loop reads CASSVGDRAFYNEQFF. In DNA form, the CDR3 reads TGTGCCAGCAGCGTTGGGGACAGAGCATTTTACAATGAGCAGTTCTTC.

J is TRBJ1-4 and V is TRBV9; no firm D call. The germline V and J ends were trimmed by 0 bases and 8 bases, with 17 bases remaining between them. The CDR3 length is 16 residues. Germline V lookup: CDR1 SGDLS, CDR2 YYNGEE. CDR3 in DNA: TGTGCCAGCAGCGTAGATCTCGGAGGCCGGGGAGAAAAACTGTTTTTT. Amino acid sequence: CASSVDLGGRGEKLFF.

This rearrangement joins TRBV7-2 to TRBJ2-3; D is perhaps TRBD2 (5 bases). Between the trimmed V and J ends, which lost 3 bases and 5 bases, there was a span of 9 bases. The V gene's germline CDR1 is SGHTA and CDR2 FQGNSA. This CDR3 region has 13 residues. Here the CDR3 DNA reads TGTGCCAGCAGCTTCCGGGAAGGAGATACGCAGTATTTT. Amino acids: CASSFREGDTQYF.

The chain combines TRBV9 with TRBJ2-3; 7 bases agree with TRBD2. Germline-derived CDR1 and CDR2 are SGDLS and YYNGEE. V shed 0 bases and J 0 bases; nucleotides not matched to a gene: 10. This CDR3 contains 18 residues. The CDR3, as DNA: TGTGCCAGCAGCGTAGTGGTAGGGAGCGGGACCAGCACAGATACGCAGTATTTT. Its protein product is CASSVVVGSGTSTDTQYF. The whole variable domain, remainder taken from reference TRBV9 and TRBJ2-3, is DSGVTQTPKHLITATGQRVTLRCSPRSGDLSVYWYQQSLDQGLQFLIQYYNGEERAKGNILERFSAQQFPDLHSELNLSSLELGDSALYFCASSVVVGSGTSTDTQYFGPGTRLTVL.